The 26 T cell receptor beta chains listed next were all sequenced from one sample in a study of breast tumors, draining lymph nodes, adjacent tissues. TCRdb itself ran the multiplex PCR reads through MiXCR, one entry per CDR3 protein. This sample has some 65,000 distinct CDR3 sequences, with 43% found just once. Sequenced sample: breast tumor tissue. Receptor source: a female donor with breast cancer. Some clones in this sample may be carry-over from other donors' samples.

This clonotype came up many times. J is TRBJ2-1 and V is TRBV20-1; D is undetermined. The CDR3 extends over 16 amino acids. V shed 0 bases and J shed 6 bases, with 18 bases lying between them. In germline, CDR1 is DFQATT, CDR2 SNEGSKA (reference sequence). In nucleotides, the CDR3 is TGCAGTGCTAGAGATCTGGAGCTAAGGATGACCAATGAGCAGTTCTTC. Residues: CSARDLELRMTNEQFF.

The chain uses TRBV18 and TRBJ2-6; D is ambiguous. Germline CDR1 is KGHSH and CDR2 is LQKENI. The CDR3 covers 18 residues. V gave up 3 bases and J gave up 3 bases, with 18 bases separating them. CDR3 sequence: CASSPPSSSLYGANVLTF. The DNA of the CDR3 is TGTGCCAGCTCACCCCCGAGTAGCAGCCTCTATGGGGCCAACGTCCTGACTTTC.

Here the CDR3 DNA reads TGTGCCAGCAGCTCCTTCGGACAGGGGTTAGGTGAGACCCAGTACTTC. Translation gives CASSSFGQGLGETQYF. V usage is TRBV5-4 and J usage is TRBJ2-5, with 9 positions matching TRBD1. This CDR3 has 16 amino acids. CDR1 is SGHNT, CDR2 YYREEE, per germline (reference sequence). V gave up 3 bases and J gave up 5 bases; unmatched junction bases: 11.

The chain combines TRBV3-2 with TRBJ2-7; the table assigns TRBD1, which was not confirmed against the DNA. TRBV3-2 is termed a pseudogene. This CDR3 is built from 15 residues. The CDR3 loop reads CASSQGRTGAYEQYF. The DNA of the CDR3 is TGTGCCAGCAGCCAAGGTCGGACAGGCGCCTACGAGCAGTACTTC.

The chain links TRBV4-2 to TRBJ1-6, with 8 bases fitting TRBD1. Germline CDR1 LGHNA, CDR2 YNFKEQ. This CDR3 contains 16 residues. V was pared by 0 bases and J by 7 bases, with 5 bases of the junction left unmatched. The CDR3 loop reads CASSQEGTGPNSPLHF. The CDR3 bases are TGTGCCAGCAGCCAAGAAGGGACAGGACCCAATTCACCCCTCCACTTT.

A remark on this clonotype: Since a much larger clone is just one base distant, this may be a read error. The rearrangement uses TRBV3-1 and TRBJ2-1; 8 bases are shared with TRBD1. CDR3 size: 15 residues. Germline CDR1 and CDR2: LGHDT and YNNKEL (reference sequence). This chain's CDR3 is CASSPTTGAYNGQFF. As DNA, the CDR3 is TGTGCCAGCAGCCCGACGACAGGGGCTTACAATGGGCAGTTCTTC.

This chain uses TRBV20-1 with TRBJ1-4, with 7 bases aligning to TRBD1. The DNA end favors TRBJ1-1, so the J call may be wrong. Per germline, CDR1 DFQATT and CDR2 SNEGSKA (reference sequence). The CDR3 sequence is 14 residues long. CDR3 in amino acids: CSAIWGQLNTEAFF. The CDR3 DNA reads TGCAGTGCTATTTGGGGACAGTTGAACACTGAAGCTTTCTTT.

This clonotype was detected many times. This chain joins TRBV5-8 and TRBJ2-1; 8 bases line up with TRBD2. Losses at the gene ends were 4 bases for V and 5 bases for J; bases not matched to a gene: 14. CDR1 and CDR2 from the germline V gene are SGHTS and YDEGEE. The CDR3 sequence is 17 residues long. The CDR3 reads CASSQPRLAGADNEQFF. Here the CDR3 DNA reads TGTGCCAGCAGCCAACCTCGGCTAGCGGGTGCTGACAATGAGCAGTTCTTC.

On this clonotype: Germline is not matched at one junction end, which may reflect a read error. The V call is TRBV7-6, the J call TRBJ1-5; D uncertain. This CDR3 has 11 residues. In germline, CDR1 is SGHVS, CDR2 FNYEAQ. The CDR3 protein is CASSSYTGELF. DNA of the CDR3: TGTGCCAGCAGTTCCTACACCGGGGAGCTGTTT.

Regarding this clonotype: One end of the junction fails to match germline, which may point to a read error. The V call is TRBV11-3, the J call TRBJ2-1, with 7 nucleotides matching TRBD1. The CDR3 runs to 17 residues. Germline-derived CDR1 and CDR2 are SGHNT and YENEEA. CDR3 nucleotide sequence: TGTGCCAGCAGTGCTAGGGGTAGACAGGGAGCCCACAATGAGCAGTCCTTC. Encoded protein: CASSARGRQGAHNEQSF.

This chain joins TRBV20-1 and TRBJ2-1; 13 nucleotides match TRBD2. The V gene end was trimmed by 0 bases and the J gene end by 4 bases; junction bases not matched to a gene: 9. CDR1 DFQATT and CDR2 SNEGSKA come from the germline V gene (reference sequence). This CDR3 contains 18 residues. This chain's CDR3 is CSARDLVLAGGPYNEQFF. The DNA for the CDR3 is TGCAGTGCTAGAGATCTTGTACTAGCGGGAGGGCCATACAATGAGCAGTTCTTC.

The table lists this clonotype with many counts. The chain uses TRBV7-9 and TRBJ1-2; tentative D call: TRBD1 (5 bases). Germline V lookup: CDR1 SEHNR, CDR2 FQNEAQ (reference sequence). CDR3 length: 11 residues. Trimming removed 8 bases at V and 4 bases at J, with 8 bases between. CDR3 loop: CASDGGYGYTF. The DNA of the CDR3 is TGTGCCAGCGACGGGGGCTATGGCTACACCTTC.

In its sample, this clonotype was seen many times. This chain connects TRBV5-1 to TRBJ2-3, with D hard to call. V was cut by 5 bases and J by 14 bases, with 24 bases left in between. Germline V gene lookup returns CDR1 SGHRS and CDR2 YFSETQ. The CDR3 is 14 residues long. The CDR3 here is CASSANDLPSTRYF. Written as DNA, the CDR3 is TGCGCCAGCAGTGCCAACGACCTCCCTTCGACCCGGTATTTT.

This clonotype was recorded only once. V usage is TRBV2 and J usage is TRBJ2-1; D might be TRBD1 or TRBD2, each matching 5 bases. Trimming took off 5 bases at V and 2 bases at J, with 13 bases between the two ends. Germline V gene lookup returns CDR1 SNHLY and CDR2 FYNNEI. This CDR3 is built from 15 residues. Written as DNA, the CDR3 is TGTGCCAGCAGTACCATCGGGGCTGCCTACAATGAGCAGTTCTTC. Its protein product is CASSTIGAAYNEQFF.

This clonotype has a count of ten or more. CDR3 DNA sequence: TGCAGCGTTGAAGATTTGTGGGAGGGGCGTCACTATGGCTACACCTTC. Translated, it gives CSVEDLWEGRHYGYTF. The rearrangement uses TRBV29-1 and TRBJ1-2; possibly TRBD1 for D (5 bases). Germline assignment: CDR1 SQVTM and CDR2 ANQGSEA. V was shortened by 0 bases and J by 3 bases, with 17 bases between the two germline ends. CDR3 length: 16 amino acids.

As for this clonotype: The conserved phenylalanine or tryptophan normally closing the CDR3 is absent here, so this likely arose from a read error. V and J are TRBV6-5 and TRBJ2-5, with TRBD2 matching 12 bases. The CDR3 totals 19 residues. Germline values: CDR1 MNHEY, CDR2 SVGAGI. Trimming at V came to 3 bases and at J to 3 bases, leaving 14 bases not matched to a gene. This CDR3 is CASSYPLGLAGLREETQYS. The CDR3 region has the DNA TGTGCCAGCAGTTATCCGTTGGGACTAGCGGGTCTAAGGGAAGAGACCCAGTACTCC.

This clonotype appeared many times. This chain connects TRBV19 to TRBJ2-1, with D hard to call. This CDR3 is 15 amino acids long. The germline CDR1 and CDR2 sequences are LNHDA and SQIVND (reference sequence). V dropped 1 base and J dropped 0 bases, with 7 bases sitting between them. DNA of the CDR3: TGTGCCAGTAGTATAGGGCAGAGCTCCTACAATGAGCAGTTCTTC. It specifies CASSIGQSSYNEQFF.

This clonotype was counted at least ten times. This chain links TRBV12-3 or TRBV12-4 with TRBJ2-3, with D perhaps matching TRBD2 (6 bases). Trimming pared 3 bases from V and 1 base from J, leaving 14 bases between. The CDR3 is 16 amino acids. The CDR3 reads CASSFALGGGTDTQYF. In DNA form, the CDR3 reads TGTGCCAGCAGTTTTGCCCTGGGAGGAGGCACAGATACGCAGTATTTT.

In DNA form, the CDR3 reads TGTGCCAGCACCGACCCTGAGTCCGACGAGCAGTACTTC. It is translated as CASTDPESDEQYF. The chain links TRBV5-5 to TRBJ2-7; D not certain. The CDR3 sequence is 13 residues long. Trimming cost V 6 bases and J 5 bases, with 15 bases left between them. Germline CDR1 SGHKS, CDR2 YYEKEE (reference sequence).

The table lists this clonotype with many counts. The rearrangement joins TRBV27 to TRBJ2-7, with TRBD2 identical over 9 bases. Germline CDR1 MNHEY, CDR2 SMNVEV (reference sequence). The V and J ends lost 5 bases and 0 bases, in that order; junction bases with no gene match: 8. This CDR3 has 16 amino acids. CDR3 in amino acids: CASSPRFSGSSYEQYF. CDR3 in DNA: TGTGCCAGCAGTCCGCGATTTAGCGGGAGCTCCTACGAGCAGTACTTC.

The chain employs TRBV6-5 and TRBJ1-2; 9 nucleotides agree with TRBD1. The J segment lost 4 bases and the V segment lost 5 bases, leaving 8 bases of the junction unmatched. Germline CDR1 is MNHEY and CDR2 is SVGAGI. The length of the CDR3 is 15 residues. For the CDR3, the DNA is TGTGCCAGCAGTCATCCGGGACAGGGATTCTATGGCTACACCTTC. Amino acids: CASSHPGQGFYGYTF.

A single count supports this clonotype. The genes are TRBV5-5 and TRBJ2-3; D gene uncertain. The CDR3 extends over 14 amino acids. Germline V CDR1 and CDR2: SGHKS, YYEKEE (reference sequence). The V end was cut by 0 bases, the J end by 1 base, with 6 bases between. Here the CDR3 DNA reads TGTGCCAGCAGCTTGGGTGGGGGCACAGATACGCAGTATTTT. Protein sequence: CASSLGGGTDTQYF.

This clonotype came up a few times. Since a much larger clone is just one base distant, this may be a read error. This chain links TRBV7-9 with TRBJ2-1; 9 nucleotides match TRBD2. The CDR3 runs 15 residues. Germline V gives CDR1 SEHNR, CDR2 FQNEAQ (reference sequence). The chain's CDR3 is CASSDTAGGNNEQLF. In DNA, the CDR3 is TGTGCCAGCAGCGACACAGCGGGGGGCAACAATGAGCAGCTCTTC.

On this clonotype: The junction differs from germline at one of its ends, possibly a read error. The V and J genes are TRBV11-2 and TRBJ2-1; 11 bases are a match to TRBD1. This CDR3 has 15 residues. Germline V gene data show CDR1 as SGHAT and CDR2 as FQNNGV. The CDR3 loop is CASSTDRGPVGELFF. CDR3 DNA sequence: TGTGCCAGCAGCACGGACAGGGGGCCAGTCGGGGAGCTGTTCTTC.

This clonotype was detected ten times or more. The chain combines TRBV6-6 with TRBJ2-5; tentatively, D is TRBD1 (5 bases). Germline-derived CDR1 and CDR2 are MNHNY and SVGAGI (reference sequence). The CDR3 is 15 residues long. V dropped 6 bases and J dropped 6 bases, with 20 bases sitting between them. The CDR3 bases are TGTGCCAGCAGCCGAACTTGGGGCCGCACGAAGACCCAGTACTTC. Protein: CASSRTWGRTKTQYF.

This clonotype was picked up many times. This chain joins TRBV7-8 and TRBJ1-2; D call uncertain. Per the germline V gene, CDR1 is SGHVS and CDR2 is FQNEAQ. V was trimmed by 3 bases and J by 2 bases, leaving 13 bases between them. This CDR3 contains 15 residues. Written as DNA, the CDR3 is TGTGCCAGCAGCTTTTATAGAAGAGGAAACTATGGCTACACCTTC. Amino acids: CASSFYRRGNYGYTF.